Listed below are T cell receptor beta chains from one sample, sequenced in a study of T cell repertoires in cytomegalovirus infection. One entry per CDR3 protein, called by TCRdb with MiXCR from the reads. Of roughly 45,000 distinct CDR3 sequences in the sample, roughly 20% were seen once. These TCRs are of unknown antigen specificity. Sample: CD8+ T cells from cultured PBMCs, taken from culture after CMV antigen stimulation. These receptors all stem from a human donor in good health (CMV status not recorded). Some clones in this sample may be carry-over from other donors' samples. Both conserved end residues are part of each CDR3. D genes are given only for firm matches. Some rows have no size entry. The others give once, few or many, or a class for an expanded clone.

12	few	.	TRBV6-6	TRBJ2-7	TGTGCCAGCAAACAGCCCTCCTACGAGCAGTACTTC	CASKQPSYEQYF
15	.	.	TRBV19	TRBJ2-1	TGTGCCAGTAGTTCAAGCGGGCTCTCCTACAATGAGCAGTTCTTC	CASSSSGLSYNEQFF
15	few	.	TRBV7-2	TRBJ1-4	TGTGCCAGCAGCCCGCGACAGCCAAGGGGTGAAAAACTGTTTTTT	CASSPRQPRGEKLFF
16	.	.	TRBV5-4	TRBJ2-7	TGTGCCAGCAGCGGGGGGTATGGACAGGTCGACTACGAGCAGTACTTC	CASSGGYGQVDYEQYF
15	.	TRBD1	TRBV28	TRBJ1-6	TGTGCCAGCAGTTTTGGGCAGGGGGCCGGTTCACCCCTCCACTTT	CASSFGQGAGSPLHF
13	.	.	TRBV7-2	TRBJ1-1	TGTGCCAGCAGCTTAAACCGGAACACTGGAGCTTTCTTT	CASSLNRNTGAFF
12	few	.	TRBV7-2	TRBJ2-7	TGTGCCAGCAGCTTGAGGGACTACGAGCAGTACTTC	CASSLRDYEQYF
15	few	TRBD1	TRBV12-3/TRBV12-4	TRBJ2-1	TGTGCCAGCACCCCGACAGGGGGAGCCTACAATGAGCAGTTCTTC	CASTPTGGAYNEQFF
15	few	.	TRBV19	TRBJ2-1	TGTGCCAGTAGTATCCAACAGGGATCCTACAATGAGCAGTTCTTC	CASSIQQGSYNEQFF
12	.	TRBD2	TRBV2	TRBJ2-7	TGTGCCAGCTCAGCGGGACCTTACGAGCAGTACTTC	CASSAGPYEQYF
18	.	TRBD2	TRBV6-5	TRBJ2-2	TGTGCCAGCAGTTACTCGGCGGCTAGCGGGAGGAACACCGGGGAGCTGTTTTTT	CASSYSAASGRNTGELFF
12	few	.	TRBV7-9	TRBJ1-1	TGTGCCAGCAGCCAAGCCTCCGGAGAAGCTTTCTTT	CASSQASGEAFF
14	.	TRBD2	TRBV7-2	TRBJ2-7	TGTGCCAGCAGCCCCCAGGGAGGGGCCTACGAGCAGTACTTC	CASSPQGGAYEQYF
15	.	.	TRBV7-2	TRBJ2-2	TGTGCCAGCAGCTTAGTACCAGGATTCACCGGGGAGCTGTTTTTT	CASSLVPGFTGELFF
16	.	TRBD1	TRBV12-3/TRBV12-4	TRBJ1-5	TGTGCCAGCAGCCGCGGGACAGGGGGAGCTCGACAGCCCCAGCATTTT	CASSRGTGGARQPQHF
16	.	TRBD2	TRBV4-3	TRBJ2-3	TGCGCCAGCAGCCCCGGGACTAGCGGGAGTGCAGATACGCAGTATTTT	CASSPGTSGSADTQYF
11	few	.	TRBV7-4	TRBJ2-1	TGTGCCAGCAGCTCAGCCAATGAGCAGTTCTTC	CASSSANEQFF
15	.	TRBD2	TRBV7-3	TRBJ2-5	TGTGCCAGCAGCGCTCGACTAGCGGTGGGGGAGACCCAGTACTTC	CASSARLAVGETQYF
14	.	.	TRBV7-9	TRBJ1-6	TGTGCCAGCAGCCACCACCGGACAGATTCACCCCTCCACTTT	CASSHHRTDSPLHF
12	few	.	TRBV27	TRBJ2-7	TGTGCCAGCACCTCGAGCCGTCACGAGCAGTACTTC	CASTSSRHEQYF
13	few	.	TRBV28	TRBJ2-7	TGTGCCAGCAGCTTCCAGGGGGGATGGGAGCAGTACTTC	CASSFQGGWEQYF
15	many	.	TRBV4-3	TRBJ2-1	TGCGCCAGCAGCCAAGATAGGAGATTTCGCGGTGAGCAGTTCTTC	CASSQDRRFRGEQFF
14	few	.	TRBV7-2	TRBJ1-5	TGTGCCAGCAGCCTGGGGGCGGGAGATCAGCCCCAGCATTTT	CASSLGAGDQPQHF